These 21 T cell receptor beta chains share one sample of origin, sequenced in a study of cytomegalovirus exposure and HLA in healthy donors. PCR primers comprised 60 Vbeta and 13 Jbeta primers. Only in-frame clones appear in the TCRdb table, and some are missing; sequencing was by immunoSEQ multiplex PCR. This sample carries about 72,000 clones, with 5% going to the ten biggest clones. Source material: PBMCs. The receptors were gathered from a woman aged 40 to 50 in good health and CMV-seropositive.

V is TRBV11-3 and J is TRBJ2-3; 8 positions agree with TRBD2. Looked up from germline, CDR1 is SGHNT and CDR2 is YENEEA. This CDR3 contains 13 residues. V shed 3 bases and J 8 bases; nucleotides not matched to a gene: 4. Written as DNA, the CDR3 is TGTGCCAGCAGCTTTCGGGAGGGCCCTACGCAGTATTTT. Translated, it gives CASSFREGPTQYF.

The CDR3 protein is CASSLDRGATDTQYF. The DNA for the CDR3 is TGCGCCAGCAGCTTGGACAGGGGTGCCACAGATACGCAGTATTTT. V and J are TRBV5-1 and TRBJ2-3, with 7 bases identical to TRBD1. This CDR3 is 15 amino acids long. Germline V gives CDR1 SGHRS, CDR2 YFSETQ. Losses at the gene ends were 0 bases for V and 2 bases for J; bases not matched to a gene: 3. Complete variable domain (other parts from reference TRBV5-1 and TRBJ2-3): KAGVTQTPRYLIKTRGQQVTLSCSPISGHRSVSWYQQTPGQGLQFLFEYFSETQRNKGNFPGRFSGRQFSNSRSEMNVSTLELGDSALYLCASSLDRGATDTQYFGPGTRLTVL.

V and J are TRBV28 and TRBJ2-4; D call uncertain. Germline V gene sequence: CDR1 MDHEN, CDR2 SYDVKM. This CDR3 has 11 amino acids. The germline V and J ends were trimmed by 3 bases and 7 bases, with 4 bases remaining between them. The CDR3 region is CASSLANIQYF. Here the CDR3 DNA reads TGTGCCAGCAGTTTGGCCAACATTCAGTACTTC.

The chain is built from TRBV5-6 and TRBJ2-1, with 7 bases aligning to TRBD1. Germline V gene sequence: CDR1 SGHDT, CDR2 YYEEEE. J gave up 11 bases and V 0 bases, and 5 bases lay outside the gene matches. This CDR3 is built from 13 residues. The chain's CDR3 is CASSLATGFQQFF. CDR3 bases: TGTGCCAGCAGCTTGGCGACAGGGTTCCAGCAGTTCTTC. Combining the CDR3 with reference TRBV5-6 and TRBJ2-1 gives the whole variable domain DAGVTQSPTHLIKTRGQQVTLRCSPKSGHDTVSWYQQALGQGPQFIFQYYEEEERQRGNFPDRFSGHQFPNYSSELNVNALLLGDSALYLCASSLATGFQQFFGPGTRLTVL.

The chain combines TRBV14 with TRBJ2-7, with TRBD2 identical over 12 bases. The V gene end was trimmed by 1 base and the J gene end by 2 bases; junction bases not matched to a gene: 0. Germline V gene data show CDR1 as SGHDN and CDR2 as FVKESK. The CDR3 loop spans 15 amino acids. CDR3 region: CASSQASGRAYEQYF. The CDR3 coding sequence is TGTGCCAGCAGCCAAGCTAGCGGGAGGGCCTACGAGCAGTACTTC.

This rearrangement joins TRBV9 to TRBJ2-5; D is uncertain. Trimming shortened V by 0 bases and J by 4 bases, and 7 bases separated the two germline ends. Per germline, CDR1 SGDLS and CDR2 YYNGEE. This CDR3 is built from 13 residues. The DNA of the CDR3 is TGTGCCAGCAGCGTAGTCGGTGGAGAGACCCAGTACTTC. It codes for CASSVVGGETQYF. The whole variable domain, remainder taken from reference TRBV9 and TRBJ2-5, is DSGVTQTPKHLITATGQRVTLRCSPRSGDLSVYWYQQSLDQGLQFLIQYYNGEERAKGNILERFSAQQFPDLHSELNLSSLELGDSALYFCASSVVGGETQYFGPGTRLLVL.

The V call is TRBV4-2, the J call TRBJ1-2; 8 bases agree with TRBD1. V lost 3 bases and J lost 8; bases outside the gene matches: 5. CDR1 is LGHNA and CDR2 is YNFKEQ in the germline V gene. The CDR3 has 13 amino acids. The CDR3 DNA follows: TGTGCCAGCAGCCAGACAGGGGAGAGGGGCTACACCTTC. Its translation: CASSQTGERGYTF.

The chain is built from TRBV5-8 and TRBJ2-7, with 10 bases matching TRBD2. Germline CDR1 reads SGHTS; CDR2 reads YDEGEE. V lost 0 bases to trimming and J lost 3 bases; unmatched junction nucleotides: 12. This CDR3 comprises 18 residues. DNA for the CDR3: TGTGCCAGCAGCTTGGGGGTAGCGGGAGGCCCGCAGGACTACGAGCAGTACTTC. Translating it yields CASSLGVAGGPQDYEQYF.

The V call is TRBV29-1, the J call TRBJ2-7, with a possible D match to TRBD2 (6 bases). Germline V gene sequence: CDR1 SQVTM, CDR2 ANQGSEA. V lost 4 bases, J lost 2 bases, and 18 bases lay in between. The CDR3 loop spans 15 amino acids. The CDR3 coding sequence is TGCAGCGTTGGGAGCGAGGTAGCGGTTACCTACGAGCAGTACTTC. Translation gives CSVGSEVAVTYEQYF.

This chain links TRBV5-1 with TRBJ1-4; D ambiguous. Germline CDR1 is SGHRS and CDR2 is YFSETQ. The CDR3 runs 13 residues. Trimming stripped 4 bases from V and 5 bases from J, with 9 bases between. CDR3 DNA: TGCGCCAGCAGCGGAGAATCGAATGAAAAACTGTTTTTT. Translated, it gives CASSGESNEKLFF.

The gene calls are TRBV19 and TRBJ2-3; maybe TRBD2 (6 bases). The CDR3 is 16 amino acids. With 3 bases removed from V and 0 bases from J, the gap between germline ends came to 13 bases. In germline, CDR1 is LNHDA, CDR2 SQIVND (reference sequence). Here the CDR3 DNA reads TGTGCCAGTAGTATTGGGGGTAGCGGAAGCACAGATACGCAGTATTTT. Amino acids: CASSIGGSGSTDTQYF.

The rearrangement links TRBV30 to TRBJ2-7; TRBD2 matches 10 bases. Germline CDR1 and CDR2: GTSNPN and SVGIG (reference sequence). CDR3 length: 14 residues. After removal of 2 bases from V and 4 bases from J, the junction contained 5 bases not matched to a gene. The CDR3 protein is CAWSTLAGPYEQYF. CDR3 DNA sequence: TGTGCCTGGAGTACACTAGCGGGACCATACGAGCAGTACTTC.

The CDR3 DNA is TGTGCCATCAACACCGACAGGGCGAACACTGAAGCTTTCTTT. This gives the protein CAINTDRANTEAFF. The J gene is TRBJ1-1, the V gene TRBV10-3; 7 positions agree with TRBD1. The CDR3 is made up of 14 amino acids. The ends lost 7 bases at V and 1 base at J; junction bases unmatched: 6. Per germline, CDR1 ENHRY and CDR2 SYGVKD.

The chain is built from TRBV7-9 and TRBJ2-1; 7 bases match TRBD2. This CDR3 region has 14 residues. V lost 5 bases, J lost 4 bases, and 5 bases stayed unmatched. The germline V gene has CDR1 SEHNR and CDR2 FQNEAQ (reference sequence). This chain's CDR3 is CASSPASGYNEQFF. Here the CDR3 DNA reads TGTGCCAGCAGCCCAGCTAGCGGATACAATGAGCAGTTCTTC.

The V gene is TRBV7-9, the J gene TRBJ2-7, with 9 nucleotides matching TRBD1. With V trimmed by 1 base and J by 2 bases, 6 bases remained unmatched. Germline assignment: CDR1 SEHNR and CDR2 FQNEAQ (reference sequence). This CDR3 spans 16 amino acids. As DNA, the CDR3 is TGTGCCAGCAGCTTAGAGTTTGGGACAGGGACCTACGAGCAGTACTTC. Translated, it gives CASSLEFGTGTYEQYF.

The chain carries TRBV28 and TRBJ1-2; the match to TRBD1 covers 9 bases. The CDR3 runs 15 residues. V dropped 5 bases and J dropped 7; count of bases not matched to a gene: 11. Germline CDR1 is MDHEN and CDR2 is SYDVKM. The CDR3 reads CASSQILPTGGGYTF. CDR3 in DNA: TGTGCCAGCAGTCAAATATTACCGACAGGGGGTGGCTACACCTTC.

The CDR3 DNA is TGTGCCAGCAGCCCCCGACGACCAGGGGATAGCGAGCAGTACTTC. It encodes CASSPRRPGDSEQYF. V is TRBV7-9 and J is TRBJ2-7; tentatively, D is TRBD1 (6 bases). Germline V gives CDR1 SEHNR, CDR2 FQNEAQ (reference sequence). The CDR3 consists of 15 residues. The ends were cut back, 5 bases at V and 6 bases at J, with 20 bases in the middle.

This chain joins TRBV11-3 and TRBJ2-5, with a weak D call TRBD1 (5 bases). This CDR3 contains 14 residues. Per the germline V gene, CDR1 is SGHNT and CDR2 is YENEEA. Trimming removed 1 base at V and 4 bases at J, with 10 bases between. This CDR3 reads CASSLGQPGETQYF. As DNA, the CDR3 is TGTGCCAGCAGCTTAGGACAGCCAGGAGAGACCCAGTACTTC.

The V and J genes are TRBV19 and TRBJ1-5; D call uncertain. In germline, CDR1 is LNHDA, CDR2 SQIVND (reference sequence). The V and J ends lost 2 bases and 1 base respectively, with 6 bases between them. This CDR3 region has 14 residues. The CDR3 sequence is CASSILESNQPQHF. The CDR3 coding sequence is TGTGCCAGTAGTATATTGGAGAGCAATCAGCCCCAGCATTTT.

As to this clone: This CDR3 is also generated by other DNA sequences in the sample. V and J are TRBV7-2 and TRBJ2-3; no clear D. CDR3 length: 15 residues. Deletions cut 1 base from V and 0 bases from J, with 8 bases between. Per germline, CDR1 SGHTA and CDR2 FQGNSA. This CDR3 is CASSLVAGSTDTQYF. The CDR3 DNA is TGTGCCAGCAGCTTAGTTGCCGGGAGCACAGATACGCAGTATTTT.

The rearrangement links TRBV5-6 to TRBJ2-7; possibly TRBD1 for D (5 bases). Trimming removed 5 bases at V and 3 bases at J, with 15 bases between. Germline V gene lookup returns CDR1 SGHDT and CDR2 YYEEEE. The CDR3 runs 14 residues. This chain's CDR3 is CASRTAGHLYEQYF. CDR3 DNA: TGTGCCAGCAGAACTGCAGGGCATCTCTACGAGCAGTACTTC.